One and the same sample provided the 12 T cell receptor beta chains below, sequenced in a study of blood T cells in healthy people across ages. A second roughly 6 to 11 cycle PCR used barcoded and J-beta primers. One entry per CDR3 protein results from TCRdb running MiXCR on the 5' RACE reads. The sample includes about 800,000 distinct CDR3 sequences, around 25% of them seen just once. Another study also made use of these data, one on T cells of mothers and their children.

The sequenced sample consisted of blood. Receptors were obtained from a boy younger than 18 in good health.

This clonotype was seen a handful of times. In DNA form, the CDR3 reads TGTGCCAGCAGCCCGACAGATAACTATGGCTACACCTTC. Its protein is CASSPTDNYGYTF. V gene TRBV7-9 combines with J gene TRBJ1-2, with D possibly being TRBD1 (5 bases). The germline V gene has CDR1 SEHNR and CDR2 FQNEAQ (reference sequence). The V and J ends lost 5 bases and 1 base respectively, with 8 bases between them. This CDR3 spans 13 amino acids.

This clonotype appeared a few times. The gene calls are TRBV15 and TRBJ2-5; D is possibly TRBD2 (6 bases). This CDR3 spans 16 amino acids. Trimming left V 0 bases short and J 5 bases short, with 16 bases between. Germline loops: CDR1 LNHNV, CDR2 YYDKDF (reference sequence). CDR3 nucleotide sequence: TGTGCCACCAGCAGAGATCTTACAGGAGGGTTGGAGACCCAGTACTTC. This translates into CATSRDLTGGLETQYF.

The chain is built from TRBV18 and TRBJ2-5; D is possibly TRBD1 or TRBD2 (5 bases each). The CDR3 is made up of 14 amino acids. The germline V gene encodes CDR1 KGHSH and CDR2 LQKENI. V was clipped by 6 bases and J by 2 bases, with 13 bases between them. CDR3 residues: CASSPGTPQETQYF. CDR3 coding DNA: TGTGCCAGCTCCCCCGGGACCCCGCAAGAGACCCAGTACTTC.

The chain joins TRBV25-1 to TRBJ2-3; the D is unclear. Between the trimmed V and J ends, which lost 8 bases and 1 base, there was a span of 16 bases. The CDR3 is 15 amino acids. Per the germline V gene, CDR1 is MGHDK and CDR2 is SYGVNS. CDR3 amino acids: CASARLETRTDTQYF. The CDR3 bases are TGTGCCAGCGCCCGACTGGAAACTCGCACAGATACGCAGTATTTT.

This clonotype has more than one count but fewer than ten. The V and J genes are TRBV4-3 and TRBJ1-4, with no clear D. V gave up 3 bases and J gave up 7 bases, with 6 bases separating them. CDR3 length: 12 amino acids. Germline V gene sequence: CDR1 LGHNA, CDR2 YSLEER. The CDR3 spells CASSQLGEKLFF. The CDR3 bases are TGCGCCAGCAGCCAGTTAGGTGAAAAACTGTTTTTT.

The V gene is TRBV7-9, the J gene TRBJ1-5; D gene unclear. The CDR3 runs to 17 residues. Deletions cut 5 bases from V and 2 bases from J, with 19 bases between. CDR1 is SEHNR and CDR2 is FQNEAQ in the germline V gene (reference sequence). The CDR3 loop is CASSVGEAQIRNQPQHF. CDR3 DNA sequence: TGTGCCAGCAGCGTAGGAGAGGCCCAAATTCGCAATCAGCCCCAGCATTTT.

V gene TRBV7-6 combines with J gene TRBJ2-5; TRBD1 matches 9 bases. The CDR3 contains 16 residues. V lost 0 bases and J lost 4; bases outside the gene matches: 6. CDR1 and CDR2 from the germline V gene are SGHVS and FNYEAQ. The CDR3 here is CASSLAGTGPGETQYF. The CDR3 coding sequence is TGTGCCAGCAGCTTAGCCGGGACAGGGCCTGGAGAGACCCAGTACTTC.

The V and J genes are TRBV7-6 and TRBJ1-4, with a tentative D call TRBD1 (5 bases). This CDR3 comprises 21 residues. V lost 1 base to trimming and J lost 0 bases, with 24 bases between them. The germline CDR1 and CDR2 sequences are SGHVS and FNYEAQ. The CDR3 here is CASSLGAWGRVGPPTNEKLFF. The CDR3 bases are TGTGCCAGCAGCTTAGGGGCTTGGGGCAGGGTTGGGCCTCCAACTAATGAAAAACTGTTTTTT.

This clonotype has only a few counts. This rearrangement joins TRBV20-1 to TRBJ2-5; 7 bases match TRBD2. Germline V gene sequence: CDR1 DFQATT, CDR2 SNEGSKA (reference sequence). The ends lost 8 bases at V and 9 bases at J; junction bases unmatched: 15. CDR3 length equals 13 residues. For the CDR3, the DNA is TGCAGTACCCCAGGGACCAGCCGGGAGGCCCAGTACTTC. Amino acids: CSTPGTSREAQYF.

This clonotype was picked up a small number of times. This chain joins TRBV10-2 and TRBJ1-6, with 10 positions matching TRBD1. The CDR3 totals 15 residues. Unmatched junction bases numbered 6, after V lost 6 bases and J lost 7 bases. Germline assignment: CDR1 WSHSY and CDR2 SAAADI. CDR3 nucleotides: TGCGCCAGCAGATTTACGGGACAGGGGAATTCACCCCTCCACTTT. Translated: CASRFTGQGNSPLHF.

DNA of the CDR3: TGCGCCAGCAGCGGACCCCCCGGGACAGGGGGCTCCGGGGAGCTGTTTTTT. Amino acids: CASSGPPGTGGSGELFF. The chain combines TRBV5-1 with TRBJ2-2; 12 bases map to TRBD1. Germline loops: CDR1 SGHRS, CDR2 YFSETQ. The CDR3 is 17 amino acids. With 4 bases clipped from V and 6 bases from J, the junction kept 10 bases outside the gene matches.

Worth noting for this clonotype: One end of the junction is discordant with germline, which a read error may explain. This chain links TRBV3-1 with TRBJ1-2, with D maybe TRBD1 (6 bases). Germline V gives CDR1 LGHDT, CDR2 YNNKEL (reference sequence). The CDR3 has 16 amino acids. CDR3 region: CTSSPETGGRVYGYTF. The CDR3 DNA sequence: TGTACCAGCAGCCCCGAGACAGGAGGAAGGGTTTATGGCTACACCTTC.